This is a list of T cell receptor beta chains from one sample in a study of T cells after yellow fever vaccination. TCRdb fed the 5' RACE reads into MiXCR, producing one record per CDR3 protein. In the table there are hundreds of thousands of distinct CDR3 sequences, approximately 12% of which are singletons. This sample comprised PBMCs, obtained on the day of the yellow fever booster vaccination. The source of these receptors is a young man who received the YFV17D yellow fever vaccine. Each CDR3 is given with its conserved first and last residue. D genes are given only for firm matches. The size entry is marked missing in some rows and otherwise reads once, few, many or a size class.

>TRBJ2-3|-|TRBV27|14|-
CASRRLADTDTQYF
TGTGCCAGCCGGCGGTTGGCGGACACAGATACGCAGTATTTT
>TRBJ2-5|few|TRBV14|13|-
CASSQFQGGTQYF
TGTGCCAGCAGCCAATTTCAGGGTGGGACCCAGTACTTC
>TRBJ1-6|few|TRBV3-1|14|-
CASSQAGGSSPLHF
TGTGCCAGCAGCCAAGCGGGGGGGTCTTCACCCCTCCACTTT
>TRBJ1-6|-|TRBV11-2|13|-
CASSLNDRSPLHF
TGTGCCAGCAGCTTAAACGACCGCTCACCCCTCCACTTT
>TRBJ2-7|many|TRBV7-6|14|-
CASSLRGVAYEQYF
TGTGCCAGCAGCCTCAGAGGGGTTGCCTACGAGCAGTACTTC
>TRBJ1-4|-|TRBV19|13|-
CASTAREREKLFF
TGTGCCAGTACGGCGAGAGAACGGGAAAAACTGTTTTTT
>TRBJ2-6|-|TRBV30|15|-
CAWALGASGANVLTF
TGTGCCTGGGCCCTAGGGGCCTCTGGGGCCAACGTCCTGACTTTC
>TRBJ2-5|-|TRBV10-3|13|-
CAISSGWVETQYF
TGTGCCATCAGTTCCGGTTGGGTAGAGACCCAGTACTTC
>TRBJ2-5|-|TRBV5-6|12|-
CASRGVSQTQYF
TGTGCCAGCAGGGGGGTCAGTCAGACCCAGTACTTC
>TRBJ2-3|-|TRBV7-2|14|-
CASTGRGLTDTQYF
TGTGCCAGCACGGGGCGGGGGCTCACAGATACGCAGTATTTT
>TRBJ2-1|-|TRBV7-8|15|-
CASSLRRGREFEQFF
TGTGCCAGCAGCCTCCGGAGGGGGCGGGAGTTTGAGCAGTTCTTC
>TRBJ2-5|-|TRBV7-6|15|-
CASSLSPGDLETQYF
TGTGCCAGCAGCTTAAGTCCGGGGGATTTGGAGACCCAGTACTTC
>TRBJ1-2|-|TRBV20-1|13|-
CSAQPGRIYGYTF
TGCAGTGCTCAACCCGGGAGAATCTATGGCTACACCTTC